Listed here are 32 T cell receptor beta chains from one sample, sequenced in a study of T cell repertoires in cytomegalovirus infection. TCRdb reprocessed the reads via MiXCR and lists one record per CDR3 protein. The sample includes about 920,000 distinct CDR3 sequences, roughly a third of them seen just once. These receptors' antigens are unknown. This specimen was cultured CD8+ T cells from PBMCs, taken from culture after CMV antigen stimulation. These receptors were obtained from a human donor in good health (CMV status not recorded). Some clones in this sample may be carry-over from other donors' samples.

The table lists this clonotype with a few counts. This rearrangement joins TRBV9 to TRBJ2-1, with D tentatively TRBD1 (6 bases). The CDR3 is 12 amino acids. Germline V gene data show CDR1 as SGDLS and CDR2 as YYNGEE. V was shortened by 3 bases and J by 8 bases, with 9 bases between the two germline ends. This CDR3 reads CASSGGGHEQFF. The CDR3 DNA reads as TGTGCCAGCAGCGGAGGGGGACATGAGCAGTTCTTC.

J is TRBJ1-2 and V is TRBV7-9; 8 bases are shared with TRBD1. The V segment lost 6 bases and the J segment 4 bases; nucleotides outside the gene matches: 19. The length of the CDR3 is 18 residues. Looked up from germline, CDR1 is SEHNR and CDR2 is FQNEAQ (reference sequence). The CDR3 DNA follows: TGTGCCAGCAGTCCCGGGGAGGCACAGGGGGTACAAAGCTATGGCTACACCTTC. Its translation: CASSPGEAQGVQSYGYTF.

This clonotype was seen more than once but under ten times. The chain joins TRBV12-5 to TRBJ1-3, with 8 bases matching TRBD1. Unmatched junction bases numbered 15, after V lost 0 bases and J lost 2 bases. The CDR3 contains 20 residues. The germline gives CDR1 LGHNT, CDR2 FRNRAP. CDR3 in DNA: TGTGCTAGTGGTTTGGTAGTAATGAGTGACAGGGGATGGCCTGGAAACACCATATATTTT. Amino acid sequence: CASGLVVMSDRGWPGNTIYF.

The gene calls are TRBV6-2 or TRBV6-3 and TRBJ2-1, with TRBD2 as a possible D gene (7 bases). The CDR3 sequence is 14 residues long. Trimming pared 8 bases from V and 8 bases from J, leaving 19 bases between. Germline V gives CDR1 MNHEY, CDR2 SVGEGT. CDR3 amino acids: CASYNRVGGDEQFF. The CDR3 DNA is TGTGCCAGCTATAACAGGGTAGGGGGGGATGAGCAGTTCTTC.

The rearrangement uses TRBV27 and TRBJ2-1, with 10 bases fitting TRBD2. CDR3 length equals 17 residues. V trimming: 5 bases; J trimming: 1 base; junction bases outside the gene matches: 8. Germline V gene lookup returns CDR1 MNHEY and CDR2 SMNVEV (reference sequence). The CDR3 nucleotides are TGTGCCAGCAGTACTCAGCGGGGGGGCAGATCCTACAATGAGCAGTTCTTC. Amino acids: CASSTQRGGRSYNEQFF.

This clonotype showed up many times. The V call is TRBV7-6, the J call TRBJ2-6; D is unresolved. The CDR3 contains 15 residues. V was trimmed by 5 bases and J by 1 base, leaving 9 bases between them. The V gene's germline CDR1 is SGHVS and CDR2 FNYEAQ. CDR3 amino acids: CASSTGVSGANVLTF. As DNA, the CDR3 is TGTGCCAGCAGCACCGGTGTTTCTGGGGCCAACGTCCTGACTTTC.

This clonotype came up a few times. This chain's CDR3 is CASSHKKGGYPNTGELFF. CDR3 bases: TGCGCCAGCAGCCATAAAAAGGGGGGATACCCAAACACCGGGGAGCTGTTTTTT. The rearrangement uses TRBV4-3 and TRBJ2-2; D could derive from TRBD1 or TRBD2 (6 bases each). V was clipped by 3 bases and J by 2 bases, with 19 bases between them. The CDR3 runs to 18 residues. Germline V lookup: CDR1 LGHNA, CDR2 YSLEER.

This clonotype was counted only a few times. The rearrangement links TRBV12-3 or TRBV12-4 to TRBJ2-1; D remains ambiguous. The length of the CDR3 is 15 residues. The V and J ends lost 7 bases and 0 bases respectively, with 13 bases between them. The CDR3 reads CASTPLRSSYNEQFF. DNA of the CDR3: TGTGCCAGCACCCCATTGAGGAGCTCCTACAATGAGCAGTTCTTC.

The genes are TRBV27 and TRBJ1-1, with TRBD1 as a possible D gene (5 bases). V was trimmed by 3 bases and J by 4 bases, leaving 15 bases between them. This CDR3 comprises 15 residues. Germline values: CDR1 MNHEY, CDR2 SMNVEV (reference sequence). In nucleotides, the CDR3 is TGTGCCAGCAGTTTGGCCGGAGGCGGGACCACTGAAGCTTTCTTT. Translating it yields CASSLAGGGTTEAFF.

The table lists this clonotype with a few counts. The chain's CDR3 is CASRSSGGVTDTQYF. The CDR3, as DNA: TGTGCCAGCAGATCTAGCGGGGGGGTCACAGATACGCAGTATTTT. The chain couples TRBV6-2 or TRBV6-3 to TRBJ2-3; TRBD2 matches at 12 bases. The J segment lost 2 bases and the V segment lost 6 bases, leaving 3 bases of the junction unmatched. The germline V gene encodes CDR1 MNHEY and CDR2 SVGEGT. The length of the CDR3 is 15 residues.

The sample holds many counts of this clonotype. The rearrangement links TRBV5-5 to TRBJ1-2, with 7 positions matching TRBD1. CDR3 length: 14 amino acids. Per the germline V gene, CDR1 is SGHKS and CDR2 is YYEKEE (reference sequence). Trimming cost V 4 bases and J 8 bases; bases outside gene matches: 11. Here the CDR3 reads CASSEVTGSYGYTF. Here the CDR3 DNA reads TGTGCCAGCAGCGAAGTGACAGGGTCCTACGGCTACACCTTC.

This clonotype has more than one count but fewer than ten. This chain connects TRBV6-5 to TRBJ1-1; 7 nucleotides match TRBD1. From germline, CDR1 is MNHEY and CDR2 SVGAGI. V lost 5 bases and J lost 4; bases outside the gene matches: 10. This CDR3 has 15 residues. CDR3 loop: CASSTSDAGGTEAFF. The CDR3 region has the DNA TGTGCCAGCAGTACCTCAGACGCAGGGGGCACTGAAGCTTTCTTT.

The chain links TRBV6-2 or TRBV6-3 to TRBJ2-2, with D uncertain. The CDR3 loop spans 17 amino acids. V lost 2 bases to trimming and J lost 3 bases, with 16 bases between them. Germline lookup yields CDR1 MNHEY and CDR2 SVGEGT. CDR3: CASSYRRHKAYTGELFF. Written as DNA, the CDR3 is TGTGCCAGCAGTTACCGACGTCACAAAGCGTACACCGGGGAGCTGTTTTTT.

The chain joins TRBV28 to TRBJ2-1; TRBD2 aligns across 11 bases. V trimming: 6 bases; J trimming: 7 bases; junction bases outside the gene matches: 8. The CDR3 loop spans 15 amino acids. Germline V gene sequence: CDR1 MDHEN, CDR2 SYDVKM. CDR3 DNA sequence: TGTGCCAGCAGAAAGCTAGCGGGGGGAGGGAATGAGCAGTTCTTC. Translating it yields CASRKLAGGGNEQFF.

This clonotype was detected only a few times. The CDR3 DNA is TGTGCCAGCAGTTACTCTCCAGGGGGCAATCAGCCCCAGCATTTT. Encoded protein: CASSYSPGGNQPQHF. This chain uses TRBV6-5 with TRBJ1-5, with D perhaps TRBD1 (6 bases). V lost 0 bases and J lost 2, with 8 bases in between. Germline loops: CDR1 MNHEY, CDR2 SVGAGI. This CDR3 spans 15 amino acids.

Many counts were recorded for this clonotype. J is TRBJ1-1 and V is TRBV7-6; no definite D call. The CDR3 runs to 12 residues. V lost 3 bases and J lost 6, with 8 bases in between. The germline gives CDR1 SGHVS, CDR2 FNYEAQ. In nucleotides, the CDR3 is TGTGCCAGCAGCTTTGGGCACTCTGAAGCTTTCTTT. Translation gives CASSFGHSEAFF. The variable domain in full, with the rest retrieved from reference TRBV7-6 and TRBJ1-1, is GAGVSQSPRYKVTKRGQDVALRCDPISGHVSLYWYRQALGQGPEFLTYFNYEAQQDKSGLPNDRFSAERPEGSISTLTIQRTEQRDSAMYRCASSFGHSEAFFGQGTRLTVV.

This clonotype was seen more than once but under ten times. This chain links TRBV19 with TRBJ1-1, with D hard to call. The V end was cut by 3 bases, the J end by 1 base, with 6 bases between. There are 13 residues in the CDR3. Germline lookup yields CDR1 LNHDA and CDR2 SQIVND (reference sequence). This chain's CDR3 is CASSIKTNTEAFF. In DNA form, the CDR3 reads TGTGCCAGTAGTATTAAAACGAACACTGAAGCTTTCTTT. Full variable domain (rest looked up from reference TRBV19 and TRBJ1-1): DGGITQSPKYLFRKEGQNVTLSCEQNLNHDAMYWYRQDPGQGLRLIYYSQIVNDFQKGDIAEGYSVSREKKESFPLTVTSAQKNPTAFYLCASSIKTNTEAFFGQGTRLTVV.

V and J are TRBV6-1 and TRBJ2-7, with 8 nucleotides matching TRBD2. Germline values: CDR1 MNHNS, CDR2 SASEGT. V gave up 2 bases and J gave up 6 bases; unmatched junction bases: 9. This CDR3 contains 15 residues. The CDR3 protein is CASSEMRGAFGEQYF. DNA of the CDR3: TGTGCCAGCAGTGAAATGCGGGGGGCCTTTGGCGAGCAGTACTTC.

This clonotype has only a few counts. The rearrangement links TRBV7-9 to TRBJ2-7; D is unclear. Germline lookup yields CDR1 SEHNR and CDR2 FQNEAQ (reference sequence). The CDR3 sequence is 12 residues long. V dropped 5 bases and J dropped 13 bases, with 18 bases sitting between them. CDR3 residues: CASSLRPPRTYF. DNA of the CDR3: TGTGCCAGCAGCCTTCGGCCCCCACGAACTTACTTC.

This sequence joins TRBV24-1 and TRBJ1-5; 9 bases map to TRBD1. This CDR3 is built from 16 residues. With V trimmed by 7 bases and J by 2 bases, 8 bases remained unmatched. Looked up from germline, CDR1 is KGHDR and CDR2 is SFDVKD. This CDR3 is CATSDPTGGRNQPQHF. The DNA for the CDR3 is TGTGCCACCAGCGACCCCACAGGGGGCCGCAATCAGCCCCAGCATTTT.

DNA for the CDR3: TGCAGCGTTGAAGGTGGGACAGATACGCAGTATTTT. This encodes CSVEGGTDTQYF. This chain uses TRBV29-1 with TRBJ2-3; D gene uncertain. The length of the CDR3 is 12 residues. The V gene's germline CDR1 is SQVTM and CDR2 ANQGSEA. Trimming removed 1 base from V and 3 bases from J, with 5 bases in between.

This clonotype was counted only a few times. The rearrangement links TRBV7-2 to TRBJ2-1; 11 positions match TRBD1. The junction had 6 bases not matched to a gene; V was cut back by 5 bases and J by 6 bases. CDR1 and CDR2 (germline): SGHTA, FQGNSA. CDR3 length equals 15 residues. CDR3 region: CASSPGTGGFNEQFF. Here the CDR3 DNA reads TGTGCCAGCAGCCCAGGGACAGGGGGGTTCAATGAGCAGTTCTTC.

The chain carries TRBV10-3 and TRBJ2-6; TRBD2 agrees at 8 bases. This CDR3 is 17 amino acids long. Trimming at V came to 8 bases and at J to 1 base, leaving 10 bases not matched to a gene. Germline V gives CDR1 ENHRY, CDR2 SYGVKD. The CDR3 loop reads CAILNPGLGSGANVLTF. Written as DNA, the CDR3 is TGTGCCATCCTGAACCCGGGACTAGGTTCTGGGGCCAACGTCCTGACTTTC.

The chain joins TRBV15 to TRBJ1-1, with a weak D call TRBD1 (6 bases). The germline V gene encodes CDR1 LNHNV and CDR2 YYDKDF (reference sequence). This CDR3 has 14 amino acids. Trimming cost V 5 bases and J 4 bases, with 14 bases left between them. Written as DNA, the CDR3 is TGTGCCACCAGCCTCGAAGGGGGGGCCACTGAAGCTTTCTTT. It yields the protein CATSLEGGATEAFF.

Concerning this clonotype: At one of its ends the junction is not consistent with the germline gene, which may arise from a read error. The chain links TRBV19 to TRBJ1-1; D call uncertain. CDR1 and CDR2 (germline): LNHDA, SQIVND (reference sequence). This CDR3 region has 15 residues. The CDR3 protein is CVSSTSLGLVTEAFF. The CDR3 DNA sequence: TGTGTCAGTAGTACTTCACTGGGTCTAGTTACTGAAGCTTTCTTT.

J is TRBJ1-1 and V is TRBV19; the D is unclear. The CDR3 is 15 residues long. Germline CDR1 is LNHDA and CDR2 is SQIVND (reference sequence). Trimming cost V 5 bases and J 1 base, with 14 bases left between them. CDR3 sequence reads: CASSLRGRKNTEAFF. The DNA of the CDR3 is TGTGCCAGTAGTCTCCGTGGACGGAAGAACACTGAAGCTTTCTTT. Filled out from reference TRBV19 and TRBJ1-1, the complete variable domain reads DGGITQSPKYLFRKEGQNVTLSCEQNLNHDAMYWYRQDPGQGLRLIYYSQIVNDFQKGDIAEGYSVSREKKESFPLTVTSAQKNPTAFYLCASSLRGRKNTEAFFGQGTRLTVV.

The chain carries TRBV6-5 and TRBJ2-2; possible D gene TRBD1, 5 bases. The CDR3 is 15 residues long. From germline, CDR1 is MNHEY and CDR2 SVGAGI. V lost 6 bases to trimming and J lost 4 bases, with 15 bases between them. Written as DNA, the CDR3 is TGTGCCAGCAGCCCCCAGGGAAAGGCCACCGGGGAGCTGTTTTTT. This codes for CASSPQGKATGELFF.

This clonotype was recorded a few times. This chain joins TRBV7-8 and TRBJ2-1, with 14 positions matching TRBD2. Germline-derived CDR1 and CDR2 are SGHVS and FQNEAQ. This CDR3 is built from 15 residues. Trimming at V came to 7 bases and at J to 8 bases, leaving 7 bases not matched to a gene. The DNA of the CDR3 is TGTGCCAGCACCGTTCCGGGACTAGCGGGGGATGAGCAGTTCTTC. Its translation is CASTVPGLAGDEQFF.

This clonotype was detected many times. This chain connects TRBV6-2 or TRBV6-3 to TRBJ1-5, with D possibly being TRBD1 (6 bases). The V end was cut by 2 bases, the J end by 5 bases, with 10 bases between. Looked up from germline, CDR1 is MNHEY and CDR2 is SVGEGT. This CDR3 is 14 amino acids long. The DNA for the CDR3 is TGTGCCAGCAGTTACCAGGGGAGTGATCAGCCCCAGCATTTT. Its protein is CASSYQGSDQPQHF.

This clonotype was picked up a small number of times. The chain employs TRBV6-1 and TRBJ1-2; D perhaps matches TRBD1 (6 bases). V was clipped by 5 bases and J by 8 bases, with 15 bases between them. Germline loops: CDR1 MNHNS, CDR2 SASEGT. This CDR3 has 13 residues. This chain's CDR3 is CASSIQKGGGYTF. In DNA, the CDR3 is TGTGCCAGCAGTATCCAGAAGGGGGGAGGCTACACCTTC.

This sequence joins TRBV23-1 and TRBJ2-7; the D gene is possibly TRBD1 (8 bases). TRBV23-1 is recorded as an ORF, its role being uncertain. The CDR3 extends over 13 amino acids. The CDR3 bases are TGCGCCAGCAGTCAATCGGTCAAGAACAGGGGGGGCGTC. It is translated as CASSQSVKNRGGV.

V gene TRBV6-5 combines with J gene TRBJ1-1; D may be TRBD1 (6 bases). Germline CDR1 is MNHEY and CDR2 is SVGAGI. The CDR3 is 14 amino acids. Trimming cost V 3 bases and J 0 bases, with 8 bases left between them. CDR3 sequence (DNA): TGTGCCAGCAGTTATACAGGGATGAACACTGAAGCTTTCTTT. It codes for CASSYTGMNTEAFF.